This T cell receptor beta chain was captured by sequencing in a study of blood T cells in healthy people across ages. Donors were healthy Caucasian individuals from Russia aged about 6 to 100. Approximately 9.2 milliliters was the volume of peripheral blood drawn from each donor. The CDR3 consists of 12 residues. V was pared by 2 bases and J by 9 bases, with 1 base of the junction left unmatched. CDR1 and CDR2 (germline): MNHEY, SVGEGT. In its sample, this clonotype was seen many times. Sample-barcoded 5' priming and a J-beta primer mix drove a second PCR of about 6 to 11 cycles. Each CDR3 protein is one row after TCRdb ran MiXCR on the 5' RACE reads. This table holds hundreds of thousands of distinct CDR3 sequences, 20% to 25% found once.

The sequencing sample was made of blood. This chain uses TRBV6-2 or TRBV6-3 with TRBJ2-1, with 7 bases matching TRBD2. This clonotype was sampled from a man aged 70 or older in good health. In DNA, the CDR3 is TGTGCCAGCAGTTACGGGAGGGGTGAGCAGTTCTTC. Its translation is CASSYGRGEQFF.